This TCR beta chain was found in a study of blood T cells in healthy people across ages. Through a sample-barcoded 5' primer and a J-beta primer mix, a second PCR was run for roughly 6 to 11 cycles. TCRdb recomputed calls from the 5' RACE reads with MiXCR, one row per CDR3 protein. The table lists some 1.5 million distinct CDR3 sequences, 28% of them singletons. This receptor was taken from a woman aged 25 to 39 in good health. Material: blood.

CDR3 residues: CATSKYREQEVDIQYF. CDR3 nucleotides: TGTGCCACCAGCAAGTATCGGGAACAGGAGGTCGACATTCAGTACTTC. The V gene is TRBV15, the J gene TRBJ2-4, with D perhaps matching TRBD1 or TRBD2 (5 bases each). The V gene lost 4 bases and the J gene lost 8 bases, with 21 bases spanning the gap. Germline values: CDR1 LNHNV, CDR2 YYDKDF (reference sequence). The length of the CDR3 is 16 residues.